These T cell receptor beta chains were read from a single sample in a study of beta chain features in type 1 diabetes. TCRdb keeps only in-frame clones here, not all; method: immunoSEQ multiplex PCR. This sample yields roughly 330,000 clones, of which 9.5% to 11% are seen a single time; 0.015% belongs to the top ten. Specimen: naive CD4+ T cells from blood. The receptors stem from a woman aged 25 to 39 in good health. CDR3s include the opening cysteine and the closing phenylalanine or tryptophan. Each record gives: J gene, V gene, D gene, clone size, CDR3 DNA, CDR3 protein. The D gene is left open where the match is weak. Size is omitted from some rows. Given values are once, few, many or a class for expanded clones.

>TRBJ2-7|TRBV7-2|TRBD1|few
TGTGCCAGCAGCTCGACAGGGGGCTTCTCCTACGAGCAGTACTTC
CASSSTGGFSYEQYF
>TRBJ1-5|TRBV28|NA|NA
TGTGCCAGCAGTTTAGGAGGGCTAAATCAGCCCCAGCATTTT
CASSLGGLNQPQHF
>TRBJ2-2|TRBV29-1|TRBD1|NA
TGCAGCTCAGCCGGGACAGGGTTGAACACCGGGGAGCTGTTTTTT
CSSAGTGLNTGELFF
>TRBJ1-2|TRBV10-3|TRBD1|few
TGTGCCATCAGTGAGACAGGGGTGCGCTATGGCTACACCTTC
CAISETGVRYGYTF
>TRBJ2-1|TRBV7-2|NA|NA
TGTGCCAGCAGCAAATGGGCGGGTCGGAGCCAAAATGAGCAGTTCTTC
CASSKWAGRSQNEQFF
>TRBJ2-5|TRBV30|TRBD1|NA
TGTGCCTGGGGACGGACAGGGGGCCTGCGAGAGACCCAGTACTTC
CAWGRTGGLRETQYF
>TRBJ2-1|TRBV11-2|TRBD2|few
TGTGCCAGCAGCTTAGAAAGTCTAGCGGGAGGGGGTGAGCAGTTCTTC
CASSLESLAGGGEQFF
>TRBJ2-7|TRBV29-1|TRBD1|NA
TGCAGCGTTGTTAGCGGCCGGGACAGGGGGCAGCTCCCCTACGAGCAGTACTTC
CSVVSGRDRGQLPYEQYF
>TRBJ2-5|TRBV7-3|NA|NA
TGTGCCAGCAGCTCTACAGGGTGGGAAGAGACCCAGTACTTC
CASSSTGWEETQYF
>TRBJ2-7|TRBV7-3|TRBD2|NA
TGTGCCAGCAGCTTAGACCCAGCGGGAGGCTACGAGCAGTACTTC
CASSLDPAGGYEQYF
>TRBJ2-1|TRBV18|TRBD2|few
TGTGCCAGCTCATCCGGACTAGCGGGATCCTACAATGAGCAGTTCTTC
CASSSGLAGSYNEQFF
>TRBJ2-7|TRBV10-3|NA|few
TGTGCCATCAGTGATTGGGCTAGCACTTACGAGCAGTACTTC
CAISDWASTYEQYF
>TRBJ2-3|TRBV9|NA|NA
TGTGCCAGCAGCGCGTTAGGGACTTTCACAGATACGCAGTATTTT
CASSALGTFTDTQYF